This TCR beta chain was profiled in a study of blood T cell repertoires in COVID-19. Study context: Both acute and convalescent COVID-19 samples were obtained from the United States, Italy and Spain. The analysed material was cDNA or gDNA that came from T cells, B-cell-depleted T cells, or PBMCs.

In the original processing: Amplifying reference gene primers gave estimates of nucleated cell counts. Data came from immunoSEQ multiplex PCR; TCRdb stores just in-frame clones and leaves some out. D and trimming come from the DNA, and the V and J calls and clone size come from that table. Among 50,000 to 65,000 clones listed, 80% to 90% were seen once. CDR3 length: 13 residues. From germline, CDR1 is MGHRA and CDR2 YSYEKL. Trimming took off 2 bases at V and 5 bases at J, with 9 bases between the two ends. Sequenced input: peripheral blood. This clonotype was obtained from a man aged 55 to 70 with acute or convalescent COVID-19. The chain carries TRBV4-1 and TRBJ2-5; a weak D match, TRBD1 (5 bases). CDR3 nucleotide sequence: TGCGCCAGCAGCCAACAGGGTTCGGAGACCCAGTACTTC. It yields the protein CASSQQGSETQYF.